This T cell receptor beta chain was captured in a study of shared clonotypes between healthy human individuals. Whole-study findings and limits: Collection of samples was limited to blood; tissue repertoires likely differ. Larger estimated richness was generally seen in naive subsets than in memory subsets.

Notes on this clone: Its target is not known.

Germline V gives CDR1 MDHEN, CDR2 SYDVKM. V lost 5 bases and J lost 11, with 27 bases in between. The CDR3 is 16 residues long. Investigators divided CD4+ cells into CD45RA+ naive and CD45RA-negative memory subsets. Using immunoSEQ multiplex PCR, the repertoire was profiled, and TCRdb retains in-frame clones only, with some absent. In the table there are 2 million to 2.5 million clones, over 85% of which are singletons. The V gene is TRBV28, the J gene TRBJ1-1; possibly TRBD1 for D (6 bases). The sample taken for sequencing was naive CD4+ T cells from PBMCs. Specified subset: CD45RA+ positively selected. The TCR comes from a man younger than 30 in good health. Some clones in this sample may be carry-over from other donors' samples. CDR3 region: CASSPSTGSQRLEAFF. The CDR3 DNA is TGTGCCAGCAGTCCGAGTACAGGGTCTCAACGGCTGGAGGCTTTCTTT.